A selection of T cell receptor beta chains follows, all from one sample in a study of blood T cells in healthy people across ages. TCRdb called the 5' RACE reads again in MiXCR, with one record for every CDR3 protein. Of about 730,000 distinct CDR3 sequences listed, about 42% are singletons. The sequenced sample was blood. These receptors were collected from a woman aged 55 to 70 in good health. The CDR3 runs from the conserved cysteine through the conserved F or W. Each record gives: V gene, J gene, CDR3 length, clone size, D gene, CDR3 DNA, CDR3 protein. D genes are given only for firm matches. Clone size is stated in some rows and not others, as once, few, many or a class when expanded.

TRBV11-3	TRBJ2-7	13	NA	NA	TGTGCCAACCTCACTCACGTCAAGTACGAGCAGTACTTC	CANLTHVKYEQYF
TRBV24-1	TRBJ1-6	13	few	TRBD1	TGTGCCACCGGACAGGGCGCTAATTCACCCCTCCACTTT	CATGQGANSPLHF
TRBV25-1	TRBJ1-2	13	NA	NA	TGTGCCAGCAGTGAATTCGCCAACTCCGGCTACACCTTC	CASSEFANSGYTF
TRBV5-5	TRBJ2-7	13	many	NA	TGTGCCAGCAGCCATACAGGAGCCTACGAGCAGTACTTC	CASSHTGAYEQYF
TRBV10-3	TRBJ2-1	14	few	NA	TGTGCCATCAGCAGACAGGGCGGGGAGTATGAGCAGTTCTTC	CAISRQGGEYEQFF
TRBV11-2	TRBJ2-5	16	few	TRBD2	TGTGCCAGCAGCTTGGGGCGCTCGGGGGGGCAAGAGACCCAGTACTTC	CASSLGRSGGQETQYF
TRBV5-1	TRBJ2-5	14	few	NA	TGCGCCAGCAGCTCCGGGGCGAACGAAGAGACCCAGTACTTC	CASSSGANEETQYF
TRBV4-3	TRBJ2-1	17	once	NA	TGCGCCAACAGCCAAGATAGGTGGGGGTATGGGAGGCGAGAGCAGTTCTTC	CANSQDRWGYGRREQFF
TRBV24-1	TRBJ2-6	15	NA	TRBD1	TGTGCCACCAGTGATGACAGGGCTGGGGCCAACGTCCTGACTTTC	CATSDDRAGANVLTF
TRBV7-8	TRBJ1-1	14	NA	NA	TGTGCCAGCAGCACAAGACCGCAGAACACTGAAGCTTTCTTT	CASSTRPQNTEAFF
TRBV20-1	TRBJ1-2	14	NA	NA	TGCAGTGCTTGCATCGGAGGGAAGGACTATGGCTACACCTTC	CSACIGGKDYGYTF
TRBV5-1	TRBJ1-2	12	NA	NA	TGCGCCAGCAGCGCATCGACAGATGGCTACACCTTC	CASSASTDGYTF
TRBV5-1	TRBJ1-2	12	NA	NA	TGCGCCAGCAGGATTGGGGTTCGAGGCCACACCTTC	CASRIGVRGHTF
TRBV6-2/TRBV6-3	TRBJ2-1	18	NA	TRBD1	TGTGCCAGCAGTTACTCCCCGCCCGGGACAGGGATCTACAATGAGCAGTTCTTC	CASSYSPPGTGIYNEQFF
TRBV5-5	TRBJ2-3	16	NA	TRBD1	TGTGCCAGCCATCTCTTCCGGGACAGGGCCGCAGATACGCAGTATTTT	CASHLFRDRAADTQYF
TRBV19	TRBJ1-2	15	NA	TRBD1	TGTGCCAGTATTTCCTCTCAGAGGACAGGGCCCGGCTACACCTTC	CASISSQRTGPGYTF
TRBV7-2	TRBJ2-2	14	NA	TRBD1	TGTGCCAGCAGCTGGAACAGGGGAGCGAGGGAGCTGTTTTTT	CASSWNRGARELFF
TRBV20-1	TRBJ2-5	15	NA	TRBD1	TGCAGTGCCCGTGGGGACAGGGGAGAGCAAGAGACCCAGTACTTC	CSARGDRGEQETQYF
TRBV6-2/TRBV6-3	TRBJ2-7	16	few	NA	TGTGCCAGCAGTTCCGACCGGGACCACCGATCCTACGAGCAGTACTTC	CASSSDRDHRSYEQYF
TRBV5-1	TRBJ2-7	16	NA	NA	TGCGCCAGCAGCTTGGGACCCCAGGGGCTTTCTAGTGAGCAGTACTTC	CASSLGPQGLSSEQYF
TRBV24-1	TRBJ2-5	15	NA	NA	TGTGCCACCAGTGATGGGCAGGGGGAGGGAGAGACCCAGTACTTC	CATSDGQGEGETQYF
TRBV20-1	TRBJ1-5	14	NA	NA	TGCAGTGCTAGAAACAGTGATAGCAATCAGCCCCAGCATTTT	CSARNSDSNQPQHF
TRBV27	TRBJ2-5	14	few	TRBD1	TGTGCCAGCACCGTCTCAGGGGGCTTCGAGACCCAGTACTTC	CASTVSGGFETQYF
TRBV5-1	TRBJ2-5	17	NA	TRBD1	TGCGCCAGTTTCGGGACAGGGGGAGACTGGCAGCAGAATGAGCAGTACTTC	CASFGTGGDWQQNEQYF
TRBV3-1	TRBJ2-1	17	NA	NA	TGTGCCAGCAGCCAGGTCCGGGCGGGGGCAACCTACAATGAGCAGTTCTTC	CASSQVRAGATYNEQFF
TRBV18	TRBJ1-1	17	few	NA	TGTGCCAGCTCACCACCTCAATGGACAAGCGAAAACACTGAAGCTTTCTTT	CASSPPQWTSENTEAFF
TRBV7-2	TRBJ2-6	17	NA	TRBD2	TGTGCCAGCTGCTTAGTTAGCGGGGCGCCTGGGGCCAACGTCCTGACTTTC	CASCLVSGAPGANVLTF
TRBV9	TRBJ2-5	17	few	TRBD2	TGTGCCAGCAGCGTCGGGACTAGCGGGAGGGCTGAAGAGACCCAGTACTTC	CASSVGTSGRAEETQYF
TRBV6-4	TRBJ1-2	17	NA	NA	TGTGCCAGCAGCCCGGAGGAAGGGGACAAATCTAACTATGGCTACACCTTC	CASSPEEGDKSNYGYTF
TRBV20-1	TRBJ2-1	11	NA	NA	TGCAGTGCTAGGTCTGGGGTGGAGCAGTTCTTC	CSARSGVEQFF
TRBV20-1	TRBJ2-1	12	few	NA	TGCAGTGCTAGCCGACCCCCGAATGAGCAGTTCTTC	CSASRPPNEQFF
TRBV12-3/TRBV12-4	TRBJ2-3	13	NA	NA	TGTGCCAGCAGTCTTCCGGGGGTAAATACGCAGTATTTT	CASSLPGVNTQYF
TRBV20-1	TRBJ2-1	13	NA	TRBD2	TGCAGTGCTAGAGAGACACTAGCGGGGGTGGAGTTCTTC	CSARETLAGVEFF
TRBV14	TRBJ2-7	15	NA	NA	TGTGCCAGCAGCCAAGCGCGGGGACGGGGCGGCGAGCAGTACTTC	CASSQARGRGGEQYF
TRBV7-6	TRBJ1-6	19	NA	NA	TGTGCCAGCAGCTTAAGCCCTCTCCGGGTCAGCTCCTATAATTCACCCCTCCACTTT	CASSLSPLRVSSYNSPLHF
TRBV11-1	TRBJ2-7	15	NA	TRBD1	TGTGCCAGCAGACCTCGGGACAGCTCCTACAATGAGCAGTACTTC	CASRPRDSSYNEQYF
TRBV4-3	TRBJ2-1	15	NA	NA	TGCGCCAGCAGCCAAGAGCTGGAGTTTTACAATGAGCAGTTCTTC	CASSQELEFYNEQFF
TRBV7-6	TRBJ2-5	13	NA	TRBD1	TGTGCCAGCAGCCGTGGGACAGAAGAGACCCAGTACTTC	CASSRGTEETQYF
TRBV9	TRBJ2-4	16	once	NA	TGTGCCAGCAGCGTAGAAGGGGGTCTAGCCAAAAACATTCAGTACTTC	CASSVEGGLAKNIQYF
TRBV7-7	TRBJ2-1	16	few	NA	TGTGCCAGCAGCTTGGGTACAGGGGGACTAAGCAATGAGCAGTTCTTC	CASSLGTGGLSNEQFF
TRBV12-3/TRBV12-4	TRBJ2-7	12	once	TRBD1	TGTGCCAGCAGTATGACAGGGAACGAGCAGTACTTC	CASSMTGNEQYF
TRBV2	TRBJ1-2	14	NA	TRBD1	TGTGCCAGCACCTACGGGACAGGGAACTATGGCTACACCTTC	CASTYGTGNYGYTF
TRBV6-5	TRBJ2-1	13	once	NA	TGTGCCAGCAGTTACCGGCGAGCTGAGACCCAGTTCTTC	CASSYRRAETQFF
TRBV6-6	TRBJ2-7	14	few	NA	TGTGCCAGCAGTTACTCGGACAGCTCCTACGAGCAGTACTTC	CASSYSDSSYEQYF
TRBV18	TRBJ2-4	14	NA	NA	TGTGCCAGCTCACCTACGGGGACGCAAAACATTCAGTACTTC	CASSPTGTQNIQYF
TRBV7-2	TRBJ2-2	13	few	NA	TGTGCCAGCAGCTTAGTGAGCACCGGGGAGCTGTTTTTT	CASSLVSTGELFF
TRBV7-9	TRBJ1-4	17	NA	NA	TGTGCCAGCAGCGGAAGAAGGGGCAGGGGACTTAATGAAAAACTGTTTTTT	CASSGRRGRGLNEKLFF
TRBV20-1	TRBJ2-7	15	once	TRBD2	TGCAGCTACTCAGGACTAGCGGGGGGAGGCTACGAGCAGTACTTC	CSYSGLAGGGYEQYF
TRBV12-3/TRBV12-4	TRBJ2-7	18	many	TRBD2	TGTGCCAGCAGTCCAGAGGGTGCTGGAGCGGGAGGGCCCCACGAGCAGTACTTC	CASSPEGAGAGGPHEQYF
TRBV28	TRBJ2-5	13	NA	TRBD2	TGCAGTGGCGCGGGAGGGGATTGGGAGACCCAGTACTTC	CSGAGGDWETQYF
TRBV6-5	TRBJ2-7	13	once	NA	TGTGCCGGCAGCCGATACAGGGCTGGCGAGCAGTACTTC	CAGSRYRAGEQYF
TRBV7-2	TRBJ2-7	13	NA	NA	TGTGCCAGCAGCTTAAACGGGGGGCGCGAGCAGTACTTC	CASSLNGGREQYF
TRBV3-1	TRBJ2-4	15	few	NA	TGTGCCAGCAGCCTAGAGCGCAATACCAAAAACATTCAGTACTTC	CASSLERNTKNIQYF